The rows below give T cell receptor beta chains drawn from one sample of a study of blood T cell repertoires in COVID-19. The method was immunoSEQ multiplex PCR; TCRdb's version includes in-frame clones alone and lacks a portion of them. This sample yields a few hundred thousand clones, of which around nine tenths are seen a single time; under 15% belongs to the top ten. The sequenced sample was peripheral blood. The receptors come from a woman aged 55-70 years with acute or convalescent COVID-19. Both conserved end residues are trimmed from each CDR3. The listing skips clone size in some rows; elsewhere it reads once, few, many or a size class.

V gene: TRBV5-5; J gene: TRBJ1-4; clone size: NA; CDR3 protein: ASSLGTGNEKLF
V gene: TRBV5-6; J gene: TRBJ2-6; clone size: NA; CDR3 protein: ASSLAGTGANVLT
V gene: TRBV7-8; J gene: TRBJ2-4; clone size: NA; CDR3 protein: ASSLDRLAKNIQY
V gene: TRBV9; J gene: TRBJ2-4; clone size: NA; CDR3 protein: ASSAGRERAKNIQY
V gene: TRBV5-1; J gene: TRBJ2-5; clone size: NA; CDR3 protein: ASSSQPGEETQY
V gene: TRBV14; J gene: TRBJ1-6; clone size: NA; CDR3 protein: ASSQAAGLYNSPLH
V gene: TRBV7-7; J gene: TRBJ2-3; clone size: NA; CDR3 protein: ASSSGLARDTQY
V gene: TRBV28; J gene: TRBJ2-7; clone size: few; CDR3 protein: ASSYLRKYEQY
V gene: TRBV5-1; J gene: TRBJ2-3; clone size: NA; CDR3 protein: ASSLKMRQIVTDTQY
V gene: TRBV28; J gene: TRBJ2-7; clone size: NA; CDR3 protein: ASSMASGPGDEQY
V gene: TRBV15; J gene: TRBJ2-5; clone size: NA; CDR3 protein: ATSRAGLAPSVETQY
V gene: TRBV7-9; J gene: TRBJ1-1; clone size: NA; CDR3 protein: AIIPGTPEAF
V gene: TRBV30; J gene: TRBJ1-6; clone size: NA; CDR3 protein: AWTGGLYSPLH
V gene: TRBV7-9; J gene: TRBJ1-3; clone size: NA; CDR3 protein: ASSVTGPGNTIY
V gene: TRBV5-4; J gene: TRBJ2-7; clone size: NA; CDR3 protein: ASPRDKRREQY
V gene: TRBV7-2; J gene: TRBJ2-1; clone size: NA; CDR3 protein: ASSLGSGNEQF
V gene: TRBV19; J gene: TRBJ1-5; clone size: NA; CDR3 protein: ASSIGGTAVRQPQH
V gene: TRBV6-5; J gene: TRBJ2-5; clone size: NA; CDR3 protein: ASSYRAGAGETQY
V gene: TRBV6-5; J gene: TRBJ1-1; clone size: NA; CDR3 protein: ASSYNLNTEAF
V gene: TRBV21-1; J gene: TRBJ2-7; clone size: NA; CDR3 protein: ASSNPPGTESYEQY
V gene: TRBV30; J gene: TRBJ1-5; clone size: NA; CDR3 protein: AWSRAYRDQPQH
V gene: TRBV7-9; J gene: TRBJ2-7; clone size: NA; CDR3 protein: ASSTRDRDHEQY
V gene: TRBV7-9; J gene: TRBJ1-1; clone size: NA; CDR3 protein: ASSPKGRINTEAF
V gene: TRBV28; J gene: TRBJ1-2; clone size: NA; CDR3 protein: ASKLRAGRFNYGYT
V gene: TRBV28; J gene: TRBJ1-2; clone size: few; CDR3 protein: ASSQTGIYGYT
V gene: TRBV7-2; J gene: TRBJ2-1; clone size: NA; CDR3 protein: ASSHSGGQKNEQF
V gene: TRBV5-1; J gene: TRBJ2-1; clone size: NA; CDR3 protein: ASSQELAAAYNEQF
V gene: TRBV6-1; J gene: TRBJ2-6; clone size: few; CDR3 protein: ASSETWTGQLSGANVLT
V gene: TRBV4-1; J gene: TRBJ1-5; clone size: NA; CDR3 protein: ASSQERTGNQPQH
V gene: TRBV14; J gene: TRBJ1-1; clone size: once; CDR3 protein: ASSQVGAPRSHAEAF
V gene: TRBV4-2; J gene: TRBJ2-7; clone size: NA; CDR3 protein: ASSQEGGMTGTYEQY
V gene: TRBV11-2; J gene: TRBJ2-1; clone size: once; CDR3 protein: ASSTGVHNEQF